This entry concerns a single T cell receptor beta chain. No antigen is known for it. This record comes from a study of cytomegalovirus exposure and HLA in healthy donors. The overall study: One earlier analysis, a look at roughly 180 million T cells, found 117 million unique TCR beta sequences.

General study points: Among the sequence variants, a highly shared cluster was likely an artifact of sequencing.

In the PCR, 60 Vbeta and 13 Jbeta primers were used. Assay used: immunoSEQ multiplex PCR; TCRdb lists only in-frame clones, some missing. The profile covers 140,000 to 150,000 clones, with roughly 10% appearing a single time and approximately 1.8% taken by the ten largest. The CDR3 loop spans 16 amino acids. Germline V gene data show CDR1 as SEHNR and CDR2 as FQNEAQ (reference sequence). Trimming cost V 4 bases and J 0 bases, with 13 bases left between them. The receptor comes from a male donor in good health and CMV-seronegative. Sequencing was done on a sample of PBMCs. The V and J genes are TRBV7-9 and TRBJ2-1; perhaps TRBD2 as D (6 bases). The CDR3 DNA reads TGTGCCAGCAGCTCACTAGCCCCGAGCTCCTACAATGAGCAGTTCTTC. Its translation: CASSSLAPSSYNEQFF.